This TCR beta chain was sequenced for a study of blood T cell repertoires in COVID-19. On the study more broadly: The United States, Italy and Spain supplied acute and convalescent COVID-19 samples. The analysed material was cDNA or gDNA that came from T cells, B-cell-depleted T cells, or PBMCs.

The V segment lost 6 bases and the J segment 0 bases; nucleotides outside the gene matches: 7. CDR1 and CDR2 from the germline V gene are MNHEY and SVGAGI. The CDR3 consists of 15 residues. Seattle cases were enrolled at active infection and followed longitudinally. In the original analysis: Scientists estimated how many nucleated cells there were by amplifying reference gene primers. The method was immunoSEQ multiplex PCR; TCRdb's version includes in-frame clones alone and lacks a portion of them. V, J and clone size are those of that table, while D and trimming were read from the DNA. The repertoire holds over 65,000 clones, with roughly 78% as singletons. This clone has just one count.

The rearrangement links TRBV6-5 to TRBJ1-1, with TRBD1 matching 7 bases. This receptor was identified in a man aged 55 to 70 with COVID-19, enrolled during active disease. Material for sequencing was peripheral blood. Here the CDR3 reads CASRGEQGLNTEAFF. The CDR3 bases are TGTGCCAGCAGGGGAGAACAGGGGTTGAACACTGAAGCTTTCTTT.